These T cell receptor beta chains were read from a single sample in a study of regulatory and conventional T cells in breast cancer. TCRdb re-called the PCR reads with MiXCR, one entry per CDR3 protein. The sample shows around 16,000 distinct CDR3 sequences, approximately 29% of them seen only once. Sequencing was done on a sample of conventional T cells from blood. These receptors all stem from a female donor in good health. CDR3s include the opening cysteine and the closing phenylalanine or tryptophan. Fields, in order: J gene, D gene, V gene, clone size, CDR3 DNA, CDR3 protein. A D gene is named only where the DNA matches it firmly. Clone size is not always given. Where it is, it says once, few, many or a class for expanded clones.

J: TRBJ2-7
D: NA
V: TRBV6-5
size: many
DNA: TGTGCCAGCAGTTACTCGGGCAGCCGCTACGAGCAGTACTTC
CDR3: CASSYSGSRYEQYF

J: TRBJ1-2
D: TRBD1
V: TRBV7-8
size: NA
DNA: TGTGCCAGCAGCCGGGACAGGGGGAAAGGCTACACCTTC
CDR3: CASSRDRGKGYTF

J: TRBJ2-5
D: NA
V: TRBV5-1
size: few
DNA: TGCGCCAGCAGCTTGGGGGGGTCCGAGACCCAGTACTTC
CDR3: CASSLGGSETQYF

J: TRBJ2-5
D: NA
V: TRBV5-1
size: NA
DNA: TGCGCCAGCAGCCGATCCGGGACCCTAGGAGAGACCCAGTACTTC
CDR3: CASSRSGTLGETQYF

J: TRBJ2-5
D: NA
V: TRBV20-1
size: NA
DNA: TGCAGTGCTAGGCTGTCGCATCAAGAGACCCAGTACTTC
CDR3: CSARLSHQETQYF

J: TRBJ2-1
D: TRBD2
V: TRBV4-3
size: NA
DNA: TGCGCCAGCAGCCTCCTAGCGGGGGTTAATGAGCAGCTCTTC
CDR3: CASSLLAGVNEQLF

J: TRBJ1-6
D: NA
V: TRBV6-1
size: NA
DNA: TGTGCCAGCTACAGTAAAGGGAATAATTCACCCCTCCACTTT
CDR3: CASYSKGNNSPLHF

J: TRBJ2-2
D: TRBD2
V: TRBV12-3/TRBV12-4
size: medium-sized
DNA: TGTGCCAGCAGTTTACTAGCGGGTCTCACCGGGGAGCTGTTTTTT
CDR3: CASSLLAGLTGELFF

J: TRBJ1-1
D: NA
V: TRBV7-3
size: few
DNA: TGTGCCAGCAGCCCGGTAGGGGGTGCGACTGAAGCTTTCTTT
CDR3: CASSPVGGATEAFF

J: TRBJ1-1
D: TRBD1
V: TRBV3-1
size: NA
DNA: TGTGCCAGCAGACAAGTACAGGGGGTTGAAGCTTTCTTT
CDR3: CASRQVQGVEAFF

J: TRBJ2-1
D: TRBD2
V: TRBV11-3
size: NA
DNA: TGTGCCAGCAGCTCGGGACTAGCGGGACCTAACTACAATGAGCAGTTCTTC
CDR3: CASSSGLAGPNYNEQFF

J: TRBJ2-1
D: NA
V: TRBV4-3
size: few
DNA: TGCGCCAGCAGCCAAGATGGGGCGGCTGTGTCCTACAATGAGCAGTTCTTC
CDR3: CASSQDGAAVSYNEQFF

J: TRBJ2-7
D: NA
V: TRBV12-3/TRBV12-4
size: NA
DNA: TGTGCCAGCAGTTTGCGGGCCGAGACAGAGCAGTACTTC
CDR3: CASSLRAETEQYF

J: TRBJ2-3
D: TRBD1
V: TRBV7-2
size: few
DNA: TGTGCCAGCAGCTTAAGGGGACAGGGTATAGATACGCAGTATTTT
CDR3: CASSLRGQGIDTQYF

J: TRBJ2-1
D: TRBD2
V: TRBV7-8
size: few
DNA: TGTGCCAGCAGCTTCCAGCGGGGCTCCTACAATGAGCAGTTCTTC
CDR3: CASSFQRGSYNEQFF

J: TRBJ1-5
D: TRBD1
V: TRBV10-3
size: once
DNA: TGTGCCAGCGGTTCCCCAGGGGGCAGGGGAGGAAGCAATCAGCCTCAGCATTTT
CDR3: CASGSPGGRGGSNQPQHF

J: TRBJ2-1
D: TRBD2
V: TRBV11-1
size: once
DNA: TGTGCCAGCAGCAGGACTAGCGGGGATTACAATGAGCAGTTCTTC
CDR3: CASSRTSGDYNEQFF

J: TRBJ2-1
D: TRBD2
V: TRBV9
size: NA
DNA: TGTGCCAGCAGCGTAGGCGTAGCGGGTATGGTAGGTGAGCAGTTCTTC
CDR3: CASSVGVAGMVGEQFF

J: TRBJ2-3
D: NA
V: TRBV7-3
size: few
DNA: TGTGCCAGCAGCTTAACGTCGCGGCAAACAGATACGCAGTATTTT
CDR3: CASSLTSRQTDTQYF

J: TRBJ1-5
D: NA
V: TRBV7-9
size: few
DNA: TGTGCCAGCAGCCCTGACAGGAATGGGCAGCCCCAGCATTTT
CDR3: CASSPDRNGQPQHF

J: TRBJ2-3
D: TRBD1
V: TRBV20-1
size: medium-sized
DNA: TGCAGTGCCCGAACTGGACAGGGAACAGATACGCAGTATTTT
CDR3: CSARTGQGTDTQYF

J: TRBJ1-1
D: TRBD1
V: TRBV6-2/TRBV6-3
size: few
DNA: TGTGCCAGCAGACCCGTGGGACAGGGGAACACTGAAGCTTTCTTT
CDR3: CASRPVGQGNTEAFF

J: TRBJ2-1
D: TRBD2
V: TRBV5-5
size: medium-sized
DNA: TGTGCCAGCAGCTTTTCAGCGGGAGAGGAGGTCTTC
CDR3: CASSFSAGEEVF